This TCR beta chain originates from a study of early T cells in non-severe SARS-CoV-2 infection. Whole-study context: Whole-blood bulk RNA, unsorted, was sequenced, and chains were unpaired.

This clonotype was seen a handful of times. Attachment of unique molecular identifiers to individual cDNA molecules was performed. A single record per CDR3 protein comes from TCRdb applying MiXCR to the 5' RACE reads. The sample consists of 70,000 to 95,000 distinct CDR3 sequences, 11% to 15% of them appearing once. The germline gives CDR1 PRHDT, CDR2 FYEKMQ (reference sequence). Trimming stripped 0 bases from V and 9 bases from J, with 9 bases between. The length of the CDR3 is 13 residues. The sequencing input was whole blood. V gene TRBV13 combines with J gene TRBJ2-4, with D maybe TRBD2 (5 bases). This clonotype was obtained from an adult who was a healthcare worker with PCR-confirmed SARS-CoV-2 infection or an uninfected control (not recorded which). CDR3 amino acids: CASSLGGEIIQYF. The CDR3 bases are TGTGCCAGCAGCTTAGGCGGGGAGATCATTCAGTACTTC.